The TCR beta chain described here comes from a study of blood T cell repertoires in COVID-19. On the study more broadly: There were acute and convalescent COVID-19 samples, and they came from the United States, Italy and Spain.

Libraries were prepared by immunoSEQ multiplex PCR; TCRdb keeps only in-frame clonotypes and omits some of them. The sample lists some 530,000 clones, 80% to 90% occurring once. The CDR3 has 16 residues. The trim removed 3 bases at V and 4 bases at J, leaving 3 bases unmatched. Germline CDR1 is LNHNV and CDR2 is YYDKDF (reference sequence). The specimen sequenced was peripheral blood. The J gene is TRBJ2-4, the V gene TRBV15; 13 nucleotides agree with TRBD2. This clonotype originated in a human donor in a cohort sampled during active COVID-19. CDR3 in amino acids: CATSRGLAGNKNIQYF. CDR3 DNA sequence: TGTGCCACCAGCAGGGGACTAGCGGGAAATAAAAACATTCAGTACTTC.